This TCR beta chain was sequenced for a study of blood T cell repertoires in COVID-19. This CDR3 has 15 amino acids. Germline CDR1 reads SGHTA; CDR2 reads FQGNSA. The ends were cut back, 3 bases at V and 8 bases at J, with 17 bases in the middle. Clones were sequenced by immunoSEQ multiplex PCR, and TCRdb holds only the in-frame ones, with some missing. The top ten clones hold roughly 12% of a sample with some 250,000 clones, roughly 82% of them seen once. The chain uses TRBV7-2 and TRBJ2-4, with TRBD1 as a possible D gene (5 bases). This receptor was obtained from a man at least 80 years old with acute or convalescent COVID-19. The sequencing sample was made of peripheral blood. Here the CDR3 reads CASSFATVGLDIQYF. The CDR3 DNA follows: TGTGCCAGCAGCTTTGCGACAGTCGGATTGGACATTCAGTACTTC.